The 9 T cell receptor beta chains presented below share a single source sample, sequenced in a study of T cells in Graves' hyperthyroidism and ophthalmopathy. From RNA transcripts, TCR beta CDR3 regions were amplified. The primer set for the first-round RT-PCR of the TCR CDR3 was HTBI. TCRdb processed the multiplex PCR reads anew with MiXCR; each CDR3 protein has one entry. The table includes roughly 400,000 distinct CDR3 sequences, around 15% detected once. Sequencing was performed on blood. All receptors derive from a man aged 50-60 years with Graves' ophthalmopathy.

The chain couples TRBV6-1 to TRBJ2-4, with D perhaps matching TRBD2 (6 bases). Germline values: CDR1 MNHNS, CDR2 SASEGT. This CDR3 comprises 13 residues. V lost 6 bases, J lost 2 bases, and 8 bases lay in between. CDR3 in DNA: TGTGCCAGCAGCGGGAGCCCCAAAAACATTCAGTACTTC. Translating it yields CASSGSPKNIQYF.

This clonotype was observed many times. In nucleotides, the CDR3 is TGTGCCAGCAGTGTTTCCAGGGGGAGCAATCAGCCCCAGCATTTT. Translated, it gives CASSVSRGSNQPQHF. The chain uses TRBV2 and TRBJ1-5, with TRBD1 matching over 7 bases. The germline CDR1 and CDR2 sequences are SNHLY and FYNNEI. After removal of 4 bases from V and 1 base from J, the junction contained 4 bases not matched to a gene. The CDR3 contains 15 residues.

The genes are TRBV28 and TRBJ2-1; 11 nucleotides agree with TRBD2. The CDR3 is 18 residues long. J lost 0 bases, V lost 6 bases, and 10 bases had no gene match. CDR1 MDHEN and CDR2 SYDVKM come from the germline V gene. CDR3 residues: CASSKVSGLAASYNEQFF. For the CDR3, the DNA is TGTGCCAGCAGCAAAGTTTCGGGACTAGCGGCCTCCTACAATGAGCAGTTCTTC.

This clonotype has at least ten counts. The chain is built from TRBV4-2 and TRBJ2-2; possible D gene TRBD2, 5 bases. Trimming shortened V by 4 bases and J by 4 bases, and 13 bases separated the two germline ends. CDR3 size: 15 residues. The germline CDR1 and CDR2 sequences are LGHNA and YNFKEQ. The CDR3 region has the DNA TGTGCCAGCAGCCTTCGACTACCTACCACCGGGGAGCTGTTTTTT. This gives the protein CASSLRLPTTGELFF.

This clonotype was recorded many times. This chain connects TRBV18 to TRBJ1-1, with 9 bases that match TRBD1. This CDR3 is 15 amino acids long. Germline loops: CDR1 KGHSH, CDR2 LQKENI. V lost 8 bases to trimming and J lost 3 bases; unmatched junction nucleotides: 10. This CDR3 is CASTGQGLRDTEAFF. CDR3 coding DNA: TGTGCCAGCACGGGACAGGGATTAAGAGACACTGAAGCTTTCTTT.

This clonotype was observed many times. The gene calls are TRBV29-1 and TRBJ1-1; possibly TRBD1 for D (5 bases). The CDR3 consists of 13 residues. The V gene's germline CDR1 is SQVTM and CDR2 ANQGSEA. Trimming shortened V by 2 bases and J by 6 bases, and 13 bases separated the two germline ends. The CDR3 spells CSVESQGTPEAFF. CDR3 nucleotide sequence: TGCAGCGTTGAATCCCAGGGAACCCCTGAAGCTTTCTTT. Full variable domain (outside the CDR3, taken from reference TRBV29-1 and TRBJ1-1): SAVISQKPSRDICQRGTSLTIQCQVDSQVTMMFWYRQQPGQSLTLIATANQGSEATYESGFVIDKFPISRPNLTFSTLTVSNMSPEDSSIYLCSVESQGTPEAFFGQGTRLTVV.

In its sample, this clonotype was seen many times. The chain combines TRBV5-1 with TRBJ2-1; the match to TRBD1 covers 12 bases. CDR3 length equals 14 residues. Looked up from germline, CDR1 is SGHRS and CDR2 is YFSETQ. With V trimmed by 2 bases and J by 9 bases, 3 bases remained unmatched. The CDR3 DNA sequence: TGCGCCAGCAGCTTCGGGACAGGGGGCTCTGAGCAGTTCTTC. This sequence encodes CASSFGTGGSEQFF. The whole variable domain, remainder taken from reference TRBV5-1 and TRBJ2-1, is KAGVTQTPRYLIKTRGQQVTLSCSPISGHRSVSWYQQTPGQGLQFLFEYFSETQRNKGNFPGRFSGRQFSNSRSEMNVSTLELGDSALYLCASSFGTGGSEQFFGPGTRLTVL.

The table lists this clonotype with many counts. The chain joins TRBV20-1 to TRBJ2-6; TRBD1 is a possible D gene (5 bases). The V end lost 6 bases, the J end lost 4 bases, and 13 bases lay between the germline ends. The CDR3 covers 14 residues. Germline V lookup: CDR1 DFQATT, CDR2 SNEGSKA (reference sequence). CDR3 nucleotide sequence: TGCAGTGCCCAAGGGGCGCGCGGGGCCAACGTCCTGACTTTC. Its protein is CSAQGARGANVLTF.

There are a few counts of this clonotype. The chain links TRBV5-1 to TRBJ2-4; 8 bases agree with TRBD1. J lost 5 bases, V lost 4 bases, and 8 bases had no gene match. CDR1 and CDR2 from the germline V gene are SGHRS and YFSETQ. CDR3 length equals 15 residues. In nucleotides, the CDR3 is TGCGCCAGCAGCACTGGACAGGGAACGGAAAACATTCAGTACTTC. It yields the protein CASSTGQGTENIQYF.